Reported below is one T cell receptor beta chain. Its antigen is as yet unknown. These data originate in a study of cytomegalovirus exposure and HLA in healthy donors. Study-level findings and limits: Later analysis found that TCR beta chains associated with HLA were more clonally expanded than other, equally common chains.

V lost 4 bases to trimming and J lost 1 base; unmatched junction nucleotides: 6. The CDR3 consists of 16 residues. CDR1 and CDR2 from the germline V gene are SGHNT and YYREEE (reference sequence). Primers: 60 Vbeta forward and 13 Jbeta reverse. Here immunoSEQ multiplex PCR was the method, and the copy in TCRdb shows in-frame clones only, minus some. The sample holds 180,000 or so clones; under 85% are singletons and the top ten take over 2.5%. The TCR sequence derives from a female donor in good health and CMV-seronegative. The rearrangement uses TRBV5-4 and TRBJ2-2; TRBD1 matches 8 bases. Sequenced: PBMCs. CDR3 DNA: TGTGCCAGCAGCGATGGGACAGGATTGAACACCGGGGAGCTGTTTTTT. This gives the protein CASSDGTGLNTGELFF.